The 14 T cell receptor beta chains below were found in one sample sequenced in a study of long-term antiretroviral therapy in people with HIV. Runs used v3.0 of the immunoSEQ assay and were done at survey level. Profiling relied on immunoSEQ multiplex PCR, and the TCRdb table lists in-frame clones only, not all of them. The top ten hold 3.6% of the sample, which has just over 35,000 clones, around 94% seen once. The sample in question was unsorted PBMCs, obtained 4.1 years after starting antiretroviral therapy. All receptors come from a woman aged 45-60 years with HIV.

The rearrangement joins TRBV6-5 to TRBJ2-3; 7 bases are shared with TRBD2. V dropped 7 bases and J dropped 5; count of bases not matched to a gene: 6. The germline V gene encodes CDR1 MNHEY and CDR2 SVGAGI. This CDR3 comprises 13 residues. CDR3 bases: TGTGCCAGCACCAACCCGGGGGGAGATACGCAGTATTTT. Translation: CASTNPGGDTQYF.

V usage is TRBV7-6 and J usage is TRBJ2-7; no firm D call. The CDR3 covers 11 residues. Germline assignment: CDR1 SGHVS and CDR2 FNYEAQ. Trimming removed 2 bases from V and 3 bases from J, with 2 bases in between. The CDR3 DNA is TGTGCCAGCAGCTTATGCTACGAGCAGTACTTC. Protein product: CASSLCYEQYF.

The CDR3 DNA is TGTGCCAGCAGCTCCCCGGTGATGAGTGGCTATGGCTACACCTTC. Its translation: CASSSPVMSGYGYTF. This chain joins TRBV27 and TRBJ1-2, with D hard to call. CDR1 MNHEY and CDR2 SMNVEV come from the germline V gene (reference sequence). The CDR3 length is 15 residues. The V end was cut by 6 bases, the J end by 4 bases, with 18 bases between.

With respect to this clone: At one end the junction does not follow the germline gene, possibly because of a read error. The V call is TRBV7-3, the J call TRBJ2-1, with 7 bases that match TRBD2. This CDR3 has 15 residues. From germline, CDR1 is SGHTA and CDR2 FQGTGA. The CDR3 loop reads CASSLTSVSYNEQFF. The CDR3 DNA sequence: TGTGCCAGCAGCCTAACTAGCGTCTCCTACAATGAGCAGTTCTTC.

DNA of the CDR3: TGTGCCAGCAGTTACACTGACAGGGACTATGGCTACACCTTC. Its translation: CASSYTDRDYGYTF. The chain uses TRBV6-5 and TRBJ1-2; TRBD1 matches 7 bases. The CDR3 runs 14 residues. Germline loops: CDR1 MNHEY, CDR2 SVGAGI. V shed 2 bases and J 3 bases; nucleotides not matched to a gene: 3.

V is TRBV7-2 and J is TRBJ2-5; D perhaps matches TRBD2 (5 bases). Germline loops: CDR1 SGHTA, CDR2 FQGNSA. V lost 2 bases, J lost 4 bases, and 8 bases lay in between. The CDR3 runs to 13 residues. The CDR3 is CASSLPSLETQYF. The CDR3 DNA reads as TGTGCCAGCAGCTTACCTAGCCTAGAGACCCAGTACTTC. The full variable domain, with the rest looked up from reference TRBV7-2 and TRBJ2-5, is GAGVSQSPSNKVTEKGKDVELRCDPISGHTALYWYRQSLGQGLEFLIYFQGNSAPDKSGLPSDRFSAERTGGSVSTLTIQRTQQEDSAVYLCASSLPSLETQYFGPGTRLLVL.

This clone was found a few times. This rearrangement joins TRBV5-6 to TRBJ1-5; 7 bases match TRBD1. The V segment lost 4 bases and the J segment 4 bases; nucleotides outside the gene matches: 8. The CDR3 is made up of 15 amino acids. The germline CDR1 and CDR2 sequences are SGHDT and YYEEEE. In nucleotides, the CDR3 is TGTGCCAGCAGCCGCAGGGGGATTGGGAATCAGCCCCAGCATTTT. Translated: CASSRRGIGNQPQHF.

The V and J genes are TRBV6-4 and TRBJ2-1; TRBD2 matches 7 bases. Germline CDR1 and CDR2: MRHNA and SNTAGT. The CDR3 has 14 residues. Germline trimming cut 11 bases from V and 4 bases from J; bases unmatched to any gene: 11. The CDR3 sequence is CAFIGQRDYNEQFF. DNA of the CDR3: TGTGCCTTCATCGGGCAGCGGGATTACAATGAGCAGTTCTTC.

This clone was observed a single time. The chain links TRBV5-1 to TRBJ1-1; 9 bases match TRBD1. Looked up from germline, CDR1 is SGHRS and CDR2 is YFSETQ. The CDR3 is 16 amino acids. Trimming took 4 bases from V and 5 from J; bases not matched to a gene: 12. The CDR3 DNA follows: TGCGCCAGCAGCCAACAGACGGGACAGGGAGGAACTGAAGCTTTCTTT. Amino acid sequence: CASSQQTGQGGTEAFF.

This clone was observed once. The V call is TRBV28, the J call TRBJ1-2; D ambiguous. The CDR3 consists of 14 residues. Germline CDR1 MDHEN, CDR2 SYDVKM. Deletions cut 3 bases from V and 0 bases from J, with 8 bases between. This CDR3 reads CASSFPGPNYGYTF. CDR3 nucleotide sequence: TGTGCCAGCAGTTTCCCCGGACCTAACTATGGCTACACCTTC.

This chain links TRBV12-5 with TRBJ2-3; 9 bases fit TRBD1. The CDR3 is made up of 15 amino acids. The germline gives CDR1 LGHNT, CDR2 FRNRAP. With 3 bases clipped from V and 2 bases from J, the junction kept 3 bases outside the gene matches. In DNA, the CDR3 is TGTGCTAGTGGTTTTGGGACAGGGAACACAGATACGCAGTATTTT. This sequence encodes CASGFGTGNTDTQYF.

This chain connects TRBV6-5 to TRBJ1-2; D gene ambiguous. V lost 0 bases, J lost 4 bases, and 12 bases lay in between. The CDR3 is made up of 15 amino acids. Germline V lookup: CDR1 MNHEY, CDR2 SVGAGI. Written as DNA, the CDR3 is TGTGCCAGCAGTTACTCGACGCGGGGTCCCTATGGCTACACCTTC. This gives the protein CASSYSTRGPYGYTF.

The chain joins TRBV21-1 to TRBJ1-3. TRBV21-1 is deemed a pseudogene. This CDR3 is 18 amino acids long. The CDR3 nucleotides are TGTGCCAGCAGCAAAGTGGGAACTGGCGGGTGCTCTGGAAACACCATATATTTT. Translated, it gives CASSKVGTGGCSGNTIYF.

The chain has TRBV7-3 and TRBJ1-1; 7 nucleotides line up with TRBD1. There are 14 residues in the CDR3. Germline assignment: CDR1 SGHTA and CDR2 FQGTGA. Trimming at V came to 3 bases and at J to 1 base, leaving 2 bases not matched to a gene. The CDR3 spells CASSLQGGNTEAFF. The CDR3 region has the DNA TGTGCCAGCAGCTTGCAGGGGGGGAACACTGAAGCTTTCTTT. The whole variable domain, remainder taken from reference TRBV7-3 and TRBJ1-1, is GAGVSQTPSNKVTEKGKYVELRCDPISGHTALYWYRQSLGQGPEFLIYFQGTGAADDSGLPNDRFFAVRPEGSVSTLKIQRTERGDSAVYLCASSLQGGNTEAFFGQGTRLTVV.